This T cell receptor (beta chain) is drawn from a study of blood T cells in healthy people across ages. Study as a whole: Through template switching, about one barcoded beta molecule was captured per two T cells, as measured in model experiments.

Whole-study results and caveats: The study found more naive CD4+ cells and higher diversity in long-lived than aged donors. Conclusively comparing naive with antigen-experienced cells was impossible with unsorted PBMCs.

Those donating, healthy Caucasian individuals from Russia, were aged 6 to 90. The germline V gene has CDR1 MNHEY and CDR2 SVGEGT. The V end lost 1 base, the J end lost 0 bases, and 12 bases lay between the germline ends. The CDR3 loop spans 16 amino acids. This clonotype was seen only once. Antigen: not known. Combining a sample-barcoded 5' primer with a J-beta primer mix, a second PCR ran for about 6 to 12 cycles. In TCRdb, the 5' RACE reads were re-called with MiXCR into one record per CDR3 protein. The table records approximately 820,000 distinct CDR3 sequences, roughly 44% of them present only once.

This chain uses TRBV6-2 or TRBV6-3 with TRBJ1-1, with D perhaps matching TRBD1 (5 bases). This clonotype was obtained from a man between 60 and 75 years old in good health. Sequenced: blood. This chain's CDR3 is CASSYFSGRVNTEAFF. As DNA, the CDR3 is TGTGCCAGCAGTTACTTCAGCGGCAGGGTGAACACTGAAGCTTTCTTT.